This T cell receptor beta chain emerged from a study of OX40 agonist ivuxolimab in advanced cancers. Study overall: An anti-OX40 (CD134) antibody with agonistic activity, ivuxolimab, was administered to patients. Notes on the study in general: Patients who responded partially at 0.1-3.0 mg/kg showed clonal expansion ranking among the lowest. Dose levels from 0.1 to 3.0 mg/kg saw CD4+ and CD8+ blood T cells expand clonally by week 6.

Method: immunoSEQ multiplex PCR; TCRdb's copy keeps in-frame clones and lacks some. The profile shows 50,000 to 65,000 clones, less than 90% of them singletons. Autoimmune disease history or systemic immunosuppression led to patients being barred. Germline V gene lookup returns CDR1 MGHDK and CDR2 SYGVNS. The CDR3 has 14 residues. Trimming removed 4 bases at V and 1 base at J, with 10 bases between. A note on this clone: Its antigen is still unknown.

The sample in question was CD4+ or CD8+ T cells sorted from blood, obtained in a trial of the OX40 agonist ivuxolimab. This chain links TRBV25-1 with TRBJ2-5; D gene ambiguous. This sequence was found in an adult with an advanced solid tumor such as melanoma, head and neck, liver or kidney cancer. The CDR3 here is CASSVELLQETQYF. Here the CDR3 DNA reads TGTGCCAGCAGTGTGGAACTTCTCCAAGAGACCCAGTACTTC.